The 4 T cell receptor beta chains below come from one sample, sequenced in a study of blood T cell repertoires in COVID-19. TCRdb keeps only in-frame clones here, not all; method: immunoSEQ multiplex PCR. This sample carries about 68,000 clones, 85% of them seen once, and the ten largest clones take roughly 24%. The sample comprised peripheral blood. All receptors come from a middle-aged man with acute or convalescent COVID-19.

The chain joins TRBV4-1 to TRBJ2-3; 12 nucleotides match TRBD1. In germline, CDR1 is MGHRA, CDR2 YSYEKL. This CDR3 is built from 17 residues. V was clipped by 1 base and J by 4 bases; unmatched bases: 6. The CDR3 region has the DNA TGCGCCAGCAGCCAAGCCTTAGGGACAGGGGGCGCAGATACGCAGTATTTT. As protein: CASSQALGTGGADTQYF.

This clone was found a few times. V usage is TRBV15 and J usage is TRBJ1-1; no clear D. The CDR3 contains 13 residues. V lost 0 bases, J lost 6 bases, and 8 bases lay in between. Germline-derived CDR1 and CDR2 are LNHNV and YYDKDF (reference sequence). The CDR3: CATSRDMRAEAFF. Here the CDR3 DNA reads TGTGCCACCAGCAGAGATATGAGGGCTGAAGCTTTCTTT.

The genes are TRBV28 and TRBJ2-7; 8 bases map to TRBD2. This CDR3 has 15 amino acids. The germline V gene encodes CDR1 MDHEN and CDR2 SYDVKM. Trimming took 2 bases from V and 4 from J; bases not matched to a gene: 7. The CDR3 loop is CASSLILAERYEQYF. The CDR3 DNA follows: TGTGCCAGCAGTTTAATACTAGCGGAAAGATACGAGCAGTACTTC.

This clone occurred a few times. Other DNA variants within this sample encode the same CDR3. The genes are TRBV5-4 and TRBJ1-2; 7 bases are shared with TRBD1. From germline, CDR1 is SGHNT and CDR2 YYREEE (reference sequence). V lost 4 bases and J lost 2; bases outside the gene matches: 2. The CDR3 sequence is 13 residues long. DNA of the CDR3: TGTGCCAGCAGCCCGGACAGGAACTATGGCTACACCTTC. Translating it yields CASSPDRNYGYTF.